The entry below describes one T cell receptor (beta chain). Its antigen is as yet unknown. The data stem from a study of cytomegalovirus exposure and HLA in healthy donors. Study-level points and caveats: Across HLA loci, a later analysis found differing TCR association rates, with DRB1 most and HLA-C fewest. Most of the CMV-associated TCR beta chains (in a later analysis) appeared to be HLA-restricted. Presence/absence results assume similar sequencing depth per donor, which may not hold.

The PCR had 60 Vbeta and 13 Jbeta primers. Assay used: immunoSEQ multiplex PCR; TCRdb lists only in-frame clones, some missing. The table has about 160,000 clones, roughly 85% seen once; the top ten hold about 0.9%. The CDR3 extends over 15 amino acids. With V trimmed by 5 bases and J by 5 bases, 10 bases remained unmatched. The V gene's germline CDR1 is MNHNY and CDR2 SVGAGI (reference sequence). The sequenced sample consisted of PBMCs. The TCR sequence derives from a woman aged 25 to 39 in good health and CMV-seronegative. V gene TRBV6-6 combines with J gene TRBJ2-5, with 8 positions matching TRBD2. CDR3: CASSTRGGGMETQYF. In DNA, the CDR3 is TGTGCCAGCAGTACACGGGGGGGAGGGATGGAGACCCAGTACTTC.